This passage covers 4 T cell receptor beta chains from one sample sequenced in a study of blood T cell repertoires in COVID-19 (dated by TCRdb to between 2020 and 2021). The library was generated by the immunoSEQ multiplex PCR assay. TCRdb limited this immuneACCESS table to in-frame rearrangements with V and J called. A share of clones is missing; checked studies link under half to unresolved V genes, and the rest is unexplained. The sample records 150,000 or so clones, approximately 80% of which are singletons. In total, the top ten clones hold roughly 0.56% of the sample. Sequenced material: peripheral blood. All receptors come from a man between 60 and 75 years old with acute or convalescent COVID-19.

The V call is TRBV7-6, the J call TRBJ2-1; 12 bases align to TRBD2. Trimming at V came to 5 bases and at J to 10 bases, leaving 9 bases not matched to a gene. The CDR3 totals 15 residues. The germline CDR1 and CDR2 sequences are SGHVS and FNYEAQ. The CDR3 region has the DNA TGTGCCAGCAGCCCGGGACTAGCGGGCTTGGGGGAGCAGTTCTTC. As protein: CASSPGLAGLGEQFF.

The rearrangement links TRBV4-2 to TRBJ2-1, with 9 bases matching TRBD2. Germline CDR1 is LGHNA and CDR2 is YNFKEQ. This CDR3 has 16 residues. Trimming removed 4 bases from V and 3 bases from J; junction bases left unmatched: 7. The CDR3 here is CASSRRLAEVYNEQFF. The CDR3 DNA reads TGTGCCAGCAGCCGGCGACTAGCGGAGGTCTACAATGAGCAGTTCTTC.

J is TRBJ2-3 and V is TRBV4-1; D possibly corresponds to TRBD2 (6 bases). Germline V gene lookup returns CDR1 MGHRA and CDR2 YSYEKL. This CDR3 spans 13 amino acids. The ends were cut back, 1 base at V and 6 bases at J, with 8 bases in the middle. CDR3 DNA: TGCGCCAGCAGCCAAGGACGGGGGGATACGCAGTATTTT. The encoded protein is CASSQGRGDTQYF.

V and J are TRBV9 and TRBJ1-1; possible D gene TRBD1, 5 bases. Germline V gene sequence: CDR1 SGDLS, CDR2 YYNGEE. Trimming removed 6 bases at V and 0 bases at J, with 12 bases between. CDR3 length: 14 residues. Written as DNA, the CDR3 is TGTGCCAGCACCACGGGGGTTCTGAACACTGAAGCTTTCTTT. Residues: CASTTGVLNTEAFF.